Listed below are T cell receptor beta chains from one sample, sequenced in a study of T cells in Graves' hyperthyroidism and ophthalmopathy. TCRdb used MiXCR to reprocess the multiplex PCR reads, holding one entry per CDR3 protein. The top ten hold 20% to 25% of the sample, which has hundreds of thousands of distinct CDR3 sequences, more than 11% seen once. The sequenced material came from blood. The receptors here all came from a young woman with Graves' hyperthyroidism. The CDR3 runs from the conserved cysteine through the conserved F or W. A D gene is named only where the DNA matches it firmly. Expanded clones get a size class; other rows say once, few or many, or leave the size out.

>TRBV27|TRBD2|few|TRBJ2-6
TGTGCCAGCAGCACATTCGCGGGGGCTGGGGCCAACGTCCTGACTTTC
CASSTFAGAGANVLTF
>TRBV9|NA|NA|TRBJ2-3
TGTGCCAGCAGCGTAGGGGGCTCTTCGCAGAGGAGTACGCAGTATTTT
CASSVGGSSQRSTQYF
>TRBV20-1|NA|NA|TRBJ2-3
TGCAGTGCGACCCGGGACCCTAGCACAGATACGCAGTATTTT
CSATRDPSTDTQYF
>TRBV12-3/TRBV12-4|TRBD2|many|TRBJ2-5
TGTGCCAGCAGCGTCCCACTAGCGGGAAAAGAGACCCAGTACTTC
CASSVPLAGKETQYF
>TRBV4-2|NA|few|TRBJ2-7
TGTGCCAGCAGCCAAGGGGCCCCGGAGGGCGCCTACGAGCAGTACTTC
CASSQGAPEGAYEQYF
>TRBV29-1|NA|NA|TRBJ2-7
TGCAGCGTTGTGGGGGGATCGGCTGAGGTACCCTACGAGCAGTACTTC
CSVVGGSAEVPYEQYF
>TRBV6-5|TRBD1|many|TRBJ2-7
TGTGCCAGCAGTTACTCGGGACAGTCCTACGAGCAGTACTTC
CASSYSGQSYEQYF
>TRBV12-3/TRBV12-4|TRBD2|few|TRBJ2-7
TGTGCCAGCAGTTACGGACTAGCGGCGAACCTGTGGGGCGAGCAGTACTTC
CASSYGLAANLWGEQYF
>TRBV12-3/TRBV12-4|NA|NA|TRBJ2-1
TGTGCCAGCAGCCCAAACCAGGGGGAGCAGTTCTTC
CASSPNQGEQFF
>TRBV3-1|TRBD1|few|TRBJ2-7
TGTGCCAGCAGCCAAGCGGGACAGGGGCCTCAGGAGCAGTACTTC
CASSQAGQGPQEQYF
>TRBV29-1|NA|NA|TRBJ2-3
TGCAGCGTTGACGGGGCGGAGAGCACAGATACGCAGTATTTT
CSVDGAESTDTQYF
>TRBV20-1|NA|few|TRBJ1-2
TGCAGTGCCCATTCTCCTCCGATCTATGGCTACACCTTC
CSAHSPPIYGYTF
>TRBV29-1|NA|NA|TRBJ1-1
TGCAGCGTTGACCGCAGGCTATTCGCTGAAGCTTTCTTT
CSVDRRLFAEAFF
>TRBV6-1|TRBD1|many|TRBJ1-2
TGTGCCAGCAGTGAGACAGGGTATGGCTACACCTTC
CASSETGYGYTF
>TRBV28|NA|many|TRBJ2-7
TGTGCCAGCAGTTCCTCGGTTGTGGGGGATTACGAGCAGTACTTC
CASSSSVVGDYEQYF
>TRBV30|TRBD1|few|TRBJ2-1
TGTGCCTTCCGACAGGGAATGATTAATGAGCAGTTCTTC
CAFRQGMINEQFF
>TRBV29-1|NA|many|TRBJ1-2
TGCAGCGTTGACCCAAACAGGGTGGCTAACTATGGCTACACCTTC
CSVDPNRVANYGYTF
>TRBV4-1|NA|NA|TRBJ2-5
TGCGCCAGCAGCCAAGATGGGGTCAGGGCCGAGACCCAGTACTTC
CASSQDGVRAETQYF
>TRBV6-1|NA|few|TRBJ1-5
TGTGCCAGCAGGGTAGGGAGTCAGCCCCAGCATTTT
CASRVGSQPQHF
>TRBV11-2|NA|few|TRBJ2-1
TGTGCCAGCAGCCTGTGGGAGTCGGGCTACAATGAGCAGTTCTTC
CASSLWESGYNEQFF
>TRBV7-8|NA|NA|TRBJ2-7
TGTGCCAGCAGCTTTAAGGCTTCAGGGGAGAAGTACTTC
CASSFKASGEKYF
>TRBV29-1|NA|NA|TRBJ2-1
TGCAGCGTTGAAGAGGTAATGGGGGCGGTAGAGCAGTTCTTC
CSVEEVMGAVEQFF
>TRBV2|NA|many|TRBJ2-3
TGTGCCAGCAGCCGCCCGGGGGGCGGAACTAGCACAGATACGCAGTATTTT
CASSRPGGGTSTDTQYF
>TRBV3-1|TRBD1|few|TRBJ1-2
TGTGCCAGCGGGGACAGGGGTGGCTACACCTTC
CASGDRGGYTF
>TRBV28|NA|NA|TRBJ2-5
TGTGCCAGCAGTGTTGCCCGGGAAAAAGAGACCCAGTACTTC
CASSVAREKETQYF
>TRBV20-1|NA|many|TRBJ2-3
TGCAGTGCTCCCCGGACGGGCCCTACGGCCGATACGCAGTATTTT
CSAPRTGPTADTQYF
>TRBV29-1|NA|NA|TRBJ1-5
TGCAGCGTTGGTTCACGACAGGATCAGCCCCAGCATTTT
CSVGSRQDQPQHF
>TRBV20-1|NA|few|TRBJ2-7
TGCAGTGGAGAACAGGGAGATCCACCCTACGAGCAGTACTTC
CSGEQGDPPYEQYF
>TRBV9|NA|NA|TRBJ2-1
TGTGCCAGCAGCGTAGATCCCCTTGGCCCATACAATGAGCAGTTCTTC
CASSVDPLGPYNEQFF
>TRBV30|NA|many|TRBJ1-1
TGTGCCTGGACCGCCCGGAGGGTCACTGAAGCTTTCTTT
CAWTARRVTEAFF
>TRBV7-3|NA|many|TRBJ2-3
TGTGCCAGCAGTCCCCTAGGGGCAGGGGTTGATACGCAGTATTTT
CASSPLGAGVDTQYF
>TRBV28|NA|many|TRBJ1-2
TGTGCCAGCAGTTTGGGGGCTGGCTACACCTTC
CASSLGAGYTF
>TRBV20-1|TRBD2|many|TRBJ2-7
TGCAGTGCTGTGCGGGGGGGGGAGCAGTACTTC
CSAVRGGEQYF
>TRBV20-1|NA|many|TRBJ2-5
TGCAGTGCTAGAAAGGCAGGAGGAGAGACCCAGTACTTC
CSARKAGGETQYF